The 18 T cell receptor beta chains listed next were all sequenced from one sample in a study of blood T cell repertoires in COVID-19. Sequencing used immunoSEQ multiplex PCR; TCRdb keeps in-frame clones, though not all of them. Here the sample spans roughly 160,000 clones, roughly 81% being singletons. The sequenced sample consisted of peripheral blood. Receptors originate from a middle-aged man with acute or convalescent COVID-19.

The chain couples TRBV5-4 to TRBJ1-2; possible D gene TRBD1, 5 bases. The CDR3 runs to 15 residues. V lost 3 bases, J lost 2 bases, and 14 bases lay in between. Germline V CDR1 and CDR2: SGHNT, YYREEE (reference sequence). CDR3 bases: TGTGCCAGCAGCTCGGGGGGAGACAGAAACTATGGCTACACCTTC. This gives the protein CASSSGGDRNYGYTF.

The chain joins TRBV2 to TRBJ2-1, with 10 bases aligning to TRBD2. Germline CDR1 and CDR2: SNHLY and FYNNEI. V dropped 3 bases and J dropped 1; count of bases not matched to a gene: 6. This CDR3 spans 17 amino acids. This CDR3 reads CASSETSGWFSYNEQFF. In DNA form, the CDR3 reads TGTGCCAGCAGTGAGACTAGCGGGTGGTTTTCCTACAATGAGCAGTTCTTC. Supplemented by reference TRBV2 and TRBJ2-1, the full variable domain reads EPEVTQTPSHQVTQMGQEVILRCVPISNHLYFYWYRQILGQKVEFLVSFYNNEISEKSEIFDDQFSVERPDGSNFTLKIRSTKLEDSAMYFCASSETSGWFSYNEQFFGPGTRLTVL.

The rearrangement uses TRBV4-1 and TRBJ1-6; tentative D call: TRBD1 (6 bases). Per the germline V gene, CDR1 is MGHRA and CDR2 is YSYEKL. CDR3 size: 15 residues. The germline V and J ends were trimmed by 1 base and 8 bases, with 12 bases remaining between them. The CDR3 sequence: CASSQVGQGHSPLHF. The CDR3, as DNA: TGCGCCAGCAGCCAAGTAGGGCAGGGGCATTCACCCCTCCACTTT.

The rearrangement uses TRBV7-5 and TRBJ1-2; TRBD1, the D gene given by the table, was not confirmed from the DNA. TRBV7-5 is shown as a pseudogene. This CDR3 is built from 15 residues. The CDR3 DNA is TGTGCCAGAAGCTTAAACAGGGGATCAATCTATGGCTACACCTTC. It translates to CARSLNRGSIYGYTF.

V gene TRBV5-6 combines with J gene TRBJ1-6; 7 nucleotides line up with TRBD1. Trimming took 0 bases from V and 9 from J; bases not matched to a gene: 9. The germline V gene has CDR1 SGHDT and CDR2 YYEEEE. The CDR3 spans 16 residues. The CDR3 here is CASSLATGSGFSPLHF. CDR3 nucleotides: TGTGCCAGCAGCTTGGCGACAGGGTCGGGTTTTTCACCCCTCCACTTT.

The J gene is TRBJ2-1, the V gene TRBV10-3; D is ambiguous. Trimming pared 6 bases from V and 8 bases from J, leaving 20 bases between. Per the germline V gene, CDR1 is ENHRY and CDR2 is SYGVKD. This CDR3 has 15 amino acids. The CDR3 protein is CAIRHPGGRGDEQFF. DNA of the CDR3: TGTGCCATCAGACATCCCGGCGGCAGAGGCGATGAGCAGTTCTTC.

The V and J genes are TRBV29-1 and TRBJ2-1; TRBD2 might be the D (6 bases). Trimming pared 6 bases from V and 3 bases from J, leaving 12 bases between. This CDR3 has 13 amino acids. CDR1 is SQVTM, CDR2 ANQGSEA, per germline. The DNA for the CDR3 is TGCAGCGTGGGGGGTGGGAACTACAATGAGCAGTTCTTC. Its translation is CSVGGGNYNEQFF.

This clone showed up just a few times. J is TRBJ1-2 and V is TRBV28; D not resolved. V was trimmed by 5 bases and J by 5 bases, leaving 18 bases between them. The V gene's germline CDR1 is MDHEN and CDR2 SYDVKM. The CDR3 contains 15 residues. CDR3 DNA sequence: TGTGCCAGCAGTCCCCCTTCCTCTCTCGGGTATGGCTACACCTTC. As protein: CASSPPSSLGYGYTF.

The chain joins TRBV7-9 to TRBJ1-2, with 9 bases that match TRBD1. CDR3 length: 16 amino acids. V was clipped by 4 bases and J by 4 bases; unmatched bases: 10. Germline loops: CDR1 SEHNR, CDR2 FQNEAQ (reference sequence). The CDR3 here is CASSSTGTGYSYGYTF. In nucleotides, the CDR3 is TGTGCCAGCAGCTCGACTGGGACAGGGTATAGCTATGGCTACACCTTC.

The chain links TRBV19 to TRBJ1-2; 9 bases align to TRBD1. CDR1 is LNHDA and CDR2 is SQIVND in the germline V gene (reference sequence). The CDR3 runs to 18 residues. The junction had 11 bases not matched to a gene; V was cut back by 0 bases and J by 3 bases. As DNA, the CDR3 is TGTGCCAGTAGTATAGATCACGTTGGGACAGGGTTATACTATGGCTACACCTTC. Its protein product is CASSIDHVGTGLYYGYTF. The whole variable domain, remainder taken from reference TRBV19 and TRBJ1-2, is DGGITQSPKYLFRKEGQNVTLSCEQNLNHDAMYWYRQDPGQGLRLIYYSQIVNDFQKGDIAEGYSVSREKKESFPLTVTSAQKNPTAFYLCASSIDHVGTGLYYGYTFGSGTRLTVV.

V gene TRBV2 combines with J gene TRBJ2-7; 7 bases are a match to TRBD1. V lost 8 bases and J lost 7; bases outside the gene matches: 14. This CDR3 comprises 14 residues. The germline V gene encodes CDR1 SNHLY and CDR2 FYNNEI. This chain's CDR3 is CASALGGQRIEQYF. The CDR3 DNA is TGTGCCAGCGCCCTAGGGGGACAGCGAATTGAGCAGTACTTC.

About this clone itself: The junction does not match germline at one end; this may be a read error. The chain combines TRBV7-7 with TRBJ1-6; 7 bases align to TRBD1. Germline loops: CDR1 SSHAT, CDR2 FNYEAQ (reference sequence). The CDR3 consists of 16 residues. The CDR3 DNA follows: TGTGCTAGCAGCCATCGAACTGACAGGGTGCATTCACCCCTCCACTTT. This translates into CASSHRTDRVHSPLHF. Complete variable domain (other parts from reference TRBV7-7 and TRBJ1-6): GAGVSQSPRYKVTKRGQDVTLRCDPISSHATLYWYQQALGQGPEFLTYFNYEAQPDKSGLPSDRFSAERPEGSISTLTIQRTEQRDSAMYRCASSHRTDRVHSPLHFGNGTRLTVT.

The CDR3 nucleotides read TGTGCCAGCAGTAGGGGTGTACGGGCAGTGGAAAAACTGTTTTTT. Its translation: CASSRGVRAVEKLFF. This rearrangement joins TRBV6-6 to TRBJ1-4, with D maybe TRBD1 (5 bases). V lost 5 bases to trimming and J lost 8 bases, with 18 bases between them. The CDR3 has 15 amino acids. CDR1 and CDR2 from the germline V gene are MNHNY and SVGAGI (reference sequence).

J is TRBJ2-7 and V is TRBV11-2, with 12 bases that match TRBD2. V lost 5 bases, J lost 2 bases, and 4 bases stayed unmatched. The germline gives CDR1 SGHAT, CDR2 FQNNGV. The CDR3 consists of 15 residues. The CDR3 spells CASSLRLAGAYEQYF. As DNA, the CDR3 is TGTGCCAGCAGCCTAAGACTAGCGGGGGCCTACGAGCAGTACTTC.

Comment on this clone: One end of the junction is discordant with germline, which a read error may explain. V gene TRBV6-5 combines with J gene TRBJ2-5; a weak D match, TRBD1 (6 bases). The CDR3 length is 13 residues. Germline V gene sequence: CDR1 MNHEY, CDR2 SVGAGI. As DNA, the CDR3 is TGTGCCTGCAGTTGGGGGCGCCAGGAGACCCAGTACTTC. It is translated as CACSWGRQETQYF.

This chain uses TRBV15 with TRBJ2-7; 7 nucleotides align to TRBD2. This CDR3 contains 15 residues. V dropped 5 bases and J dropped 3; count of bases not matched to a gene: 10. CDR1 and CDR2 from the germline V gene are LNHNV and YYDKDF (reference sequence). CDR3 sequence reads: CATSPGIGGNYEQYF. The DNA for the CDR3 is TGTGCCACCAGCCCCGGAATCGGGGGGAACTACGAGCAGTACTTC.

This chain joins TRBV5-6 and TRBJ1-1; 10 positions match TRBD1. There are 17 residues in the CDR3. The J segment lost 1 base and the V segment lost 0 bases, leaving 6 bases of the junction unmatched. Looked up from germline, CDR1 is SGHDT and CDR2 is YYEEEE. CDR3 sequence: CASSLGTGGRKNTEAFF. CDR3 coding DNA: TGTGCCAGCAGCTTGGGGACAGGGGGTCGGAAGAACACTGAAGCTTTCTTT. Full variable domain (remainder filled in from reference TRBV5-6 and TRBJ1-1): DAGVTQSPTHLIKTRGQQVTLRCSPKSGHDTVSWYQQALGQGPQFIFQYYEEEERQRGNFPDRFSGHQFPNYSSELNVNALLLGDSALYLCASSLGTGGRKNTEAFFGQGTRLTVV.

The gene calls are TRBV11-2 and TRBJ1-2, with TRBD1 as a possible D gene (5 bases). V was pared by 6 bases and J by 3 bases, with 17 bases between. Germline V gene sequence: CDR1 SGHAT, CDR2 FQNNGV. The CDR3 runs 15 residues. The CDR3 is CASSARGGVDYGYTF. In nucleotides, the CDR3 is TGTGCCAGCAGTGCGCGAGGAGGGGTGGACTATGGCTACACCTTC. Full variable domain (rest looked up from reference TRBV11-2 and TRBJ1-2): EAGVAQSPRYKIIEKRQSVAFWCNPISGHATLYWYQQILGQGPKLLIQFQNNGVVDDSQLPKDRFSAERLKGVDSTLKIQPAKLEDSAVYLCASSARGGVDYGYTFGSGTRLTVV.